There are many counts of the clone carrying this T cell receptor beta chain. This entry is derived from a study of tumor-infiltrating lymphocytes in primary liver carcinoma. Looking at the study overall: Measuring about 4.2 to 11 cm across, the tumors were staged as T1-T3 N0M0. The number of productive TCRbeta reads per sample ranged from roughly 3.5 to 7.13 million and was similar across tissue types.

In addition to blood RNA drawn from unsorted whole blood, germline DNA was extracted. Donors were untreated and chronically infected with HBV. V was shortened by 6 bases and J by 2 bases, with 7 bases between the two germline ends. CDR1 and CDR2 from the germline V gene are MNHEY and SVGAGI. This CDR3 is built from 12 residues. The investigators made TCR beta cDNA from approximately 510 ng total RNA, using a constant-region primer. TCR beta libraries came from three nested multiplex PCR rounds using slightly modified ARM-PCR. The study ran its first two PCR rounds for around 9 cycles each, using TRBV1-TRBV30 forward primers and a C-beta reverse primer. TCRdb redid the calling of the multiplex PCR reads with MiXCR, one entry per CDR3 protein. The sample has almost 200,000 distinct CDR3 sequences, about two thirds seen once.

The receptor's source is a woman aged 55 to 70 with primary liver carcinoma and hepatitis B virus infection. The J gene is TRBJ1-1, the V gene TRBV6-5; D remains ambiguous. Material for sequencing was peripheral blood. This CDR3 reads CASRLANTEAFF. DNA of the CDR3: TGTGCCAGCAGACTGGCCAACACTGAAGCTTTCTTT.